Below, one T cell receptor (beta chain) is given with its context. These data come from a study of T cells in Graves' hyperthyroidism and ophthalmopathy. Germline CDR1 reads LGHDT; CDR2 reads YNNKEL (reference sequence). V lost 1 base to trimming and J lost 11 bases, with 14 bases between them. This CDR3 spans 13 amino acids. TCR beta CDR3 sequences were amplified from RNA transcripts. The HTBI primer set drove a first-round RT-PCR of the TCR CDR3. TCRdb called the multiplex PCR reads again in MiXCR, with one record for every CDR3 protein. The sample yields about 640,000 distinct CDR3 sequences, 20% to 25% seen once.

The material sequenced was blood. This chain links TRBV3-1 with TRBJ1-1; TRBD1 might be the D (5 bases). This receptor was identified in a man younger than 45 with Graves' ophthalmopathy. This CDR3 reads CASSQAPGQQAFF. The CDR3 DNA reads as TGTGCCAGCAGCCAAGCCCCGGGGCAGCAGGCTTTCTTT.